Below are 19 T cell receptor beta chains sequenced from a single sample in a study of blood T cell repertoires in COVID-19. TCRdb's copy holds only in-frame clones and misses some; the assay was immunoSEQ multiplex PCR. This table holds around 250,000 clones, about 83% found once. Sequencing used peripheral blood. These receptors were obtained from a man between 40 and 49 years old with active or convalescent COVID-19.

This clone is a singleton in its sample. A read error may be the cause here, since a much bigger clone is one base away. CDR3: CAGSRTGGSKNIQYF. The DNA of the CDR3 is TGTGCCGGCAGTAGAACAGGGGGCTCCAAAAACATTCAGTACTTC. This chain uses TRBV7-9 with TRBJ2-4; 9 bases agree with TRBD1. The CDR3 is 15 residues long. Germline CDR1 SEHNR, CDR2 FQNEAQ (reference sequence).

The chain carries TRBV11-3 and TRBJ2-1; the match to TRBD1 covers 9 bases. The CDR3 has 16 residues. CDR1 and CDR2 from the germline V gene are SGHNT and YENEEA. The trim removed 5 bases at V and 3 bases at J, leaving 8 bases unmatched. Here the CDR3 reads CASSTQDRGLYNEQFF. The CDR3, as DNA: TGTGCCAGCAGCACACAGGACAGGGGCCTCTACAATGAGCAGTTCTTC.

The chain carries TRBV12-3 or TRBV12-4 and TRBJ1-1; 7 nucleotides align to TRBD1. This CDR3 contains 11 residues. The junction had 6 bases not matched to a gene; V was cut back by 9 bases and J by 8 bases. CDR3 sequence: CASRRDSEAFF. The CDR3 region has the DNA TGTGCCAGTAGACGGGACAGCGAAGCTTTCTTT.

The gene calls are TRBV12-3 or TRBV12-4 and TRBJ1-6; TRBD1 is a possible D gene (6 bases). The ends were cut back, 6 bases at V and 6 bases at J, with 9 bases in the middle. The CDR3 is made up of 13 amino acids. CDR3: CASSTGPNSPLHF. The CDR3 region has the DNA TGTGCCAGCAGCACAGGGCCTAATTCACCCCTCCACTTT.

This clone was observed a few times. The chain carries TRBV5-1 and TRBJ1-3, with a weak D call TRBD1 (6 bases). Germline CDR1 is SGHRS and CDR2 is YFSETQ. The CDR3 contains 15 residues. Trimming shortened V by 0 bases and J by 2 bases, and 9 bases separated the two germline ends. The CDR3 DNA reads TGCGCCAGCAGCTTGGAGGGGGTGCCTGGAAACACCATATATTTT. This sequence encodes CASSLEGVPGNTIYF. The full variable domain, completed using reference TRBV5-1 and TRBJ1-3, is KAGVTQTPRYLIKTRGQQVTLSCSPISGHRSVSWYQQTPGQGLQFLFEYFSETQRNKGNFPGRFSGRQFSNSRSEMNVSTLELGDSALYLCASSLEGVPGNTIYFGEGSWLTVV.

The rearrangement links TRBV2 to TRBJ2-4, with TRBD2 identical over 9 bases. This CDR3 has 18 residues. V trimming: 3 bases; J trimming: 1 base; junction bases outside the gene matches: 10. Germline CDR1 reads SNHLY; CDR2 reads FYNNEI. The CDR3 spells CASSERIAGDLAKNIQYF. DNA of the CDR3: TGTGCCAGCAGTGAGAGGATAGCGGGAGACCTCGCCAAAAACATTCAGTACTTC.

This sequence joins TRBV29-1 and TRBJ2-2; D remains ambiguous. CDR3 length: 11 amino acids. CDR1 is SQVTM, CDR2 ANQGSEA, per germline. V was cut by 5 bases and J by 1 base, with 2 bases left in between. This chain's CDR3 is CSVQNTGELFF. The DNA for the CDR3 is TGCAGCGTTCAGAACACCGGGGAGCTGTTTTTT.

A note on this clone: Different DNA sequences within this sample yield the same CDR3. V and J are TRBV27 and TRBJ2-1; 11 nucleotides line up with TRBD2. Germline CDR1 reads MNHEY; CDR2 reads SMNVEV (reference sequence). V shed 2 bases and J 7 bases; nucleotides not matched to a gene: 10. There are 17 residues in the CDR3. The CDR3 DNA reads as TGTGCCAGCAGTTTAACTAGCGGGAGCCTAATTTTAAATGAGCAGTTCTTC. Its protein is CASSLTSGSLILNEQFF.

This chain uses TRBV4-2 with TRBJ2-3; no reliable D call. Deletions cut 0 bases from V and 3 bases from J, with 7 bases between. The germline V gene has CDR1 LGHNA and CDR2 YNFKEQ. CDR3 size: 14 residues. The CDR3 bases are TGTGCCAGCAGCCAAGAAGCAGCGACAGATACGCAGTATTTT. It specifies CASSQEAATDTQYF.

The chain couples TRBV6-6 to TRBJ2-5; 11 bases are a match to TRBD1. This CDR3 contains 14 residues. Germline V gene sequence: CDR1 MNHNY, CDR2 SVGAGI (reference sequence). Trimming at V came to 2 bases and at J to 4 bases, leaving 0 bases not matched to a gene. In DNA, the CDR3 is TGTGCCAGCAGTTACGGGACAGGGGGAGAGACCCAGTACTTC. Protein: CASSYGTGGETQYF.

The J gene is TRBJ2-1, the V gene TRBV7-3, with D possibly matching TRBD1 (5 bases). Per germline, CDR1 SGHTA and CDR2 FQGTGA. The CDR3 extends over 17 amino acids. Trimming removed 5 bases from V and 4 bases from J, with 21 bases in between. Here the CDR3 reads CASSPTLTVGNYNEQFF. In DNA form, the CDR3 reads TGTGCCAGCAGCCCAACGTTGACAGTGGGTAATTACAATGAGCAGTTCTTC.

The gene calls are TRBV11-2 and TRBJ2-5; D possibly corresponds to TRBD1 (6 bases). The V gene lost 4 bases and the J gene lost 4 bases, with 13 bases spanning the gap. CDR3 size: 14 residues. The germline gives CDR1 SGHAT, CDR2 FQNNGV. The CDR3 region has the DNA TGTGCCAGCAGCTCGGACAGTTTTGGAGAGACCCAGTACTTC. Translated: CASSSDSFGETQYF.

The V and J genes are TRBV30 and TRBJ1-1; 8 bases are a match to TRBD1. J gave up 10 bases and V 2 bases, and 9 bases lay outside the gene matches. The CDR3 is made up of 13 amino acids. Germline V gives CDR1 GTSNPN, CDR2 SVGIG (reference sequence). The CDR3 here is CAWSPPGGPGAFF. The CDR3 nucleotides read TGTGCCTGGAGTCCGCCAGGGGGCCCGGGAGCTTTCTTT. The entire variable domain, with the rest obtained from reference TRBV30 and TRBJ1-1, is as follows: SQTIHQWPATLVQPVGSPLSLECTVEGTSNPNLYWYRQAAGRGLQLLFYSVGIGQISSEVPQNLSASRPQDRQFILSSKKLLLSDSGFYLCAWSPPGGPGAFFGQGTRLTVV.

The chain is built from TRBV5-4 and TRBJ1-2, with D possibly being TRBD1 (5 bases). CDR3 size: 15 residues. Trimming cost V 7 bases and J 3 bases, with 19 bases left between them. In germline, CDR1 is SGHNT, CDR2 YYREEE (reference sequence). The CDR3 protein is CASHYVGGGDYGYTF. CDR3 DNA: TGTGCCAGCCACTACGTCGGCGGGGGGGACTATGGCTACACCTTC.

For the CDR3, the DNA is TGTGCCAGTAGTCCGACTGGATCTGAAGGGCAGTTCTTC. It yields the protein CASSPTGSEGQFF. The chain recombines TRBV19 with TRBJ2-1; D not resolved. Trimming took off 5 bases at V and 12 bases at J, with 17 bases between the two ends. The germline CDR1 and CDR2 sequences are LNHDA and SQIVND (reference sequence). The length of the CDR3 is 13 residues. The complete variable domain, with remaining parts taken from reference TRBV19 and TRBJ2-1, reads DGGITQSPKYLFRKEGQNVTLSCEQNLNHDAMYWYRQDPGQGLRLIYYSQIVNDFQKGDIAEGYSVSREKKESFPLTVTSAQKNPTAFYLCASSPTGSEGQFFGPGTRLTVL.

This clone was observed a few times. The DNA for the CDR3 is TGTGCCAGCAGCGAGTATCTAGCGGGGGGGCCGCGAGAGACCCAGTACTTC. Amino acid sequence: CASSEYLAGGPRETQYF. This rearrangement joins TRBV2 to TRBJ2-5, with TRBD2 identical over 12 bases. Unmatched junction bases numbered 12, after V lost 6 bases and J lost 4 bases. Germline values: CDR1 SNHLY, CDR2 FYNNEI. The CDR3 has 17 amino acids. Complete variable domain (other parts from reference TRBV2 and TRBJ2-5): EPEVTQTPSHQVTQMGQEVILRCVPISNHLYFYWYRQILGQKVEFLVSFYNNEISEKSEIFDDQFSVERPDGSNFTLKIRSTKLEDSAMYFCASSEYLAGGPRETQYFGPGTRLLVL.

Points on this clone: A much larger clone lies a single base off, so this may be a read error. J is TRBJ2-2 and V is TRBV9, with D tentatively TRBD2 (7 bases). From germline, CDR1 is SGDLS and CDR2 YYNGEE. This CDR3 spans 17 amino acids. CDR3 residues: CASSGGRGTPNTEELFF. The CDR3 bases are TGTGCCAGCAGCGGGGGGAGGGGGACGCCGAACACCGAGGAGCTGTTTTTT.

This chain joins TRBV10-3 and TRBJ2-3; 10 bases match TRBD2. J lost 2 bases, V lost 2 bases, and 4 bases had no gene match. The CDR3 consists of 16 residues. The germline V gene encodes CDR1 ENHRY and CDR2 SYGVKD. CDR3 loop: CAISEASGGSTDTQYF. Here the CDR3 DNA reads TGTGCCATCAGTGAGGCTAGCGGGGGATCCACAGATACGCAGTATTTT.

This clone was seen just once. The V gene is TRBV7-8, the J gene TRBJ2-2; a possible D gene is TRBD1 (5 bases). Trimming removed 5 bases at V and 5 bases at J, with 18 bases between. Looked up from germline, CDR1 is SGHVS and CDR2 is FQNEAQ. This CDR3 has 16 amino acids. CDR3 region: CASSTFQTAMTGELFF. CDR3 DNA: TGTGCCAGCAGCACATTTCAGACAGCGATGACCGGGGAGCTGTTTTTT.